Below are 5 T cell receptor beta chains sequenced from a single sample in a study of regulatory T cells in long-lasting Graves disease. Time point of the sample: persistent/refractory GD, antithyroid drugs over 5 years with positive TRAb. Following extraction of RNA from PBMCs, that RNA was used to make the TCR library. Construction of the TCR beta libraries employed iRepertoire HTBI primers in conjunction with Arm-PCR of CDR3 regions. TCRdb analysed the multiplex PCR reads with MiXCR anew, one entry per CDR3 protein. The sample consists of about 400,000 distinct CDR3 sequences, around 20% of them appearing once. The specimen was peripheral blood mononuclear cells (PBMCs), collected when the disease was refractory, from a patient treated with antithyroid drugs. The receptors were gathered from a female donor with Graves disease.

This clonotype was detected only once. V and J are TRBV4-3 and TRBJ2-7, with 7 bases that match TRBD1. The CDR3 is 14 residues long. Germline CDR1 and CDR2: LGHNA and YSLEER. The V and J ends lost 6 bases and 8 bases, in that order; junction bases with no gene match: 13. CDR3 in DNA: TGCGCCAGCAGTCTTGGACAGGAATCTTACCAGCAGTACTTC. Translating gives CASSLGQESYQQYF.

This clonotype came up many times. The chain uses TRBV27 and TRBJ2-7; 7 bases line up with TRBD1. V shed 6 bases, J shed 4 bases, and the junction held 6 bases outside the gene matches. CDR3 length: 13 amino acids. Germline V CDR1 and CDR2: MNHEY, SMNVEV (reference sequence). CDR3 nucleotides: TGTGCCAGCAGGGACAGGAACTCTTACGAGCAGTACTTC. It codes for CASRDRNSYEQYF.

This clonotype was seen at least ten times. The chain combines TRBV6-2 or TRBV6-3 with TRBJ1-5, with unresolved D. The CDR3 length is 15 residues. V was trimmed by 7 bases and J by 6 bases, leaving 19 bases between them. From germline, CDR1 is MNHEY and CDR2 SVGEGT. The CDR3, as DNA: TGTGCCAGCACCCGTGGTCCAGGCTTGGGTCAGCCCCAGCATTTT. As protein: CASTRGPGLGQPQHF.

This clonotype was seen at least ten times. The gene calls are TRBV2 and TRBJ1-5; 7 bases line up with TRBD1. CDR3 length: 15 amino acids. Trimming at V came to 0 bases and at J to 4 bases, leaving 3 bases not matched to a gene. Germline V gives CDR1 SNHLY, CDR2 FYNNEI. This CDR3 is CASSEAPTGNQPQHF. The CDR3 DNA reads as TGTGCCAGCAGTGAAGCGCCGACAGGGAATCAGCCCCAGCATTTT.

At least ten counts were recorded for this clonotype. The rearrangement joins TRBV28 to TRBJ1-2, with a possible D match to TRBD1 (5 bases). V was pared by 2 bases and J by 4 bases, with 14 bases between. Germline V gives CDR1 MDHEN, CDR2 SYDVKM. The CDR3 totals 15 residues. The CDR3 coding sequence is TGTGCCAGCAGTTTAGGGCTCCGGGACGGCTATGGCTACACCTTC. Translation gives CASSLGLRDGYGYTF.